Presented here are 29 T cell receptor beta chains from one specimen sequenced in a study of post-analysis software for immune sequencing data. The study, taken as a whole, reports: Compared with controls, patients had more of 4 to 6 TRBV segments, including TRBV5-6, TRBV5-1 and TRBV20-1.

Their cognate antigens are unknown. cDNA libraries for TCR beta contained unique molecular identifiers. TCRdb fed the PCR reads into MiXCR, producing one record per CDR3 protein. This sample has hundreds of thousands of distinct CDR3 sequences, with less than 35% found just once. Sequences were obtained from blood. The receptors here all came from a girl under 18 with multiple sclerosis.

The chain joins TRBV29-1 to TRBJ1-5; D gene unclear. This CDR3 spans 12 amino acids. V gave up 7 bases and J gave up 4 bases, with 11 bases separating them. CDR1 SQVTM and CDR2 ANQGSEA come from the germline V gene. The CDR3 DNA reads TGCAGCGCCTCGGGCCAAAATCAGCCCCAGCATTTT. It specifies CSASGQNQPQHF.

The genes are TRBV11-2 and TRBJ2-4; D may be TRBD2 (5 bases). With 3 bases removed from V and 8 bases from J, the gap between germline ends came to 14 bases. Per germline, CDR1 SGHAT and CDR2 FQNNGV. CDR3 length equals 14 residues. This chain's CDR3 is CASSFIRGWDIQYF. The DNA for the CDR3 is TGTGCCAGCAGCTTCATACGGGGTTGGGACATTCAGTACTTC.

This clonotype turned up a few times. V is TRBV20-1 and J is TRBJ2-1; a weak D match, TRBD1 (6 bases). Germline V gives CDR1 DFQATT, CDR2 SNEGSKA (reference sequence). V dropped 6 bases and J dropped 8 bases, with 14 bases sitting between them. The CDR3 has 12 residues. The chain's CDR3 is CSAIKGDHEQFF. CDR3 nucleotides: TGCAGTGCCATTAAGGGGGACCATGAGCAGTTCTTC.

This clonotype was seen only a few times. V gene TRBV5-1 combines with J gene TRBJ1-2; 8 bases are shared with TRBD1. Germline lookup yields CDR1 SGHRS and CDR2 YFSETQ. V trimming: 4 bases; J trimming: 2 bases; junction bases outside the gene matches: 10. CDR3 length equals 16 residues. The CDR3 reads CASSRGTGESNYGYTF. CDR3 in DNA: TGCGCCAGCAGCCGCGGGACAGGCGAATCCAACTATGGCTACACCTTC.

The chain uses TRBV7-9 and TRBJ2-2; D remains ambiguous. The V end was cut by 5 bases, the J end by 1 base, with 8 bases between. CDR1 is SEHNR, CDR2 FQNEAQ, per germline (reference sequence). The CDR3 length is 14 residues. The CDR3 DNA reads TGTGCCAGCAGCCATTCACGGAACACCGGGGAGCTGTTTTTT. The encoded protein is CASSHSRNTGELFF.

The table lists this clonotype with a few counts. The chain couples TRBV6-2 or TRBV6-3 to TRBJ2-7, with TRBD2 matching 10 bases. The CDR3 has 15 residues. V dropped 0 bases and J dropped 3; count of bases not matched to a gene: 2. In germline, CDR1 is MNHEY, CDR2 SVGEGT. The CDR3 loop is CASSYSPSGSYEQYF. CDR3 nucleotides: TGTGCCAGCAGTTACTCGCCTAGCGGGAGCTACGAGCAGTACTTC.

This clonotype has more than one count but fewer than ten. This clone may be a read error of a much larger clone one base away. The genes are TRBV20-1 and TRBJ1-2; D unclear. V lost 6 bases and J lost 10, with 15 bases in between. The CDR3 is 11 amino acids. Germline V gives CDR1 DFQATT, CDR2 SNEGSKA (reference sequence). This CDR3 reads CSARWRDVYTF. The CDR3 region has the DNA TGCAGTGCCAGGTGGCGAGATGTCTACACCTTC.

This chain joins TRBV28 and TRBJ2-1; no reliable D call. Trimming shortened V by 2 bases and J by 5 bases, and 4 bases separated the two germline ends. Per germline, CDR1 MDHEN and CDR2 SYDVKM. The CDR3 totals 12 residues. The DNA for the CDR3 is TGTGCCAGCAGTTTACCCCACAATGAGCAGTTCTTC. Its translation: CASSLPHNEQFF.

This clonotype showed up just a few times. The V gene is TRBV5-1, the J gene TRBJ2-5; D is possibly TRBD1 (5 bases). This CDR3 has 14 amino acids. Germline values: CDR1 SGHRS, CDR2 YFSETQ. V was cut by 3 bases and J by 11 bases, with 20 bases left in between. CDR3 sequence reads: CASSWYDSRREQYF. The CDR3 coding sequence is TGCGCCAGCAGCTGGTATGACAGTCGACGAGAGCAGTACTTC. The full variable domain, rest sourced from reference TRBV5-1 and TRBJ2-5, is KAGVTQTPRYLIKTRGQQVTLSCSPISGHRSVSWYQQTPGQGLQFLFEYFSETQRNKGNFPGRFSGRQFSNSRSEMNVSTLELGDSALYLCASSWYDSRREQYFGPGTRLLVL.

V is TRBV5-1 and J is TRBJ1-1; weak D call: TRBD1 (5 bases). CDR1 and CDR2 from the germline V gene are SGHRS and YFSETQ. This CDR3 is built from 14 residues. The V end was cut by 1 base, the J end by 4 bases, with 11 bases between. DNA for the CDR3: TGCGCCAGCAGCTTGTGGCGGGGGAGCACTGAAGCTTTCTTT. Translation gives CASSLWRGSTEAFF. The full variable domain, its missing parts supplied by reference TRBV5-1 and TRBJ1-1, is KAGVTQTPRYLIKTRGQQVTLSCSPISGHRSVSWYQQTPGQGLQFLFEYFSETQRNKGNFPGRFSGRQFSNSRSEMNVSTLELGDSALYLCASSLWRGSTEAFFGQGTRLTVV.

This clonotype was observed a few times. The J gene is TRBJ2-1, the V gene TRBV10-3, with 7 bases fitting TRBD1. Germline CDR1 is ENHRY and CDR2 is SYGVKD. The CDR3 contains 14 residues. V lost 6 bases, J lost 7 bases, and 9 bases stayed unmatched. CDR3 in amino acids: CAISGDSLRNEQFF. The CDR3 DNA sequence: TGTGCCATCAGCGGGGACAGCTTGAGGAATGAGCAGTTCTTC.

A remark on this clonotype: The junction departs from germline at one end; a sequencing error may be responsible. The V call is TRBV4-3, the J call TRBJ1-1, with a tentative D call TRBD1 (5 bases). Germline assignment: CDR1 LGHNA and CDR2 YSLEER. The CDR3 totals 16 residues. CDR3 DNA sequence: TGCGCCAACAGCCAAGACAGCTTCGGGTTTGTGGCTGAAGCTTTCTTT. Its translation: CANSQDSFGFVAEAFF.

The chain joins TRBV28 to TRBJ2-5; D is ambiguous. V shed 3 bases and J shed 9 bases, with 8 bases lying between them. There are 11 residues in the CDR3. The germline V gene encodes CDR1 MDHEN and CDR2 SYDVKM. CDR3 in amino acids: CASSFFESQYF. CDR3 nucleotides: TGTGCCAGCAGTTTTTTTGAGTCCCAGTACTTC.

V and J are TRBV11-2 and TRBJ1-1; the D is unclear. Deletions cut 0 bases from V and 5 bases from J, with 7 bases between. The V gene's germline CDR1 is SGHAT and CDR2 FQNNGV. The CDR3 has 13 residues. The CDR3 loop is CASSLDQLTEAFF. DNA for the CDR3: TGTGCCAGCAGCTTAGATCAGCTGACTGAAGCTTTCTTT.

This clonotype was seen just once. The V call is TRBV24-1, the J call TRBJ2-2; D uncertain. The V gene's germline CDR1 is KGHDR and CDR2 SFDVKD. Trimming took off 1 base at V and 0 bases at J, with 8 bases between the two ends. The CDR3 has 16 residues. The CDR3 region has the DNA TGTGCCACCAGTGATTTACTGACCGCGAACACCGGGGAGCTGTTTTTT. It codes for CATSDLLTANTGELFF.

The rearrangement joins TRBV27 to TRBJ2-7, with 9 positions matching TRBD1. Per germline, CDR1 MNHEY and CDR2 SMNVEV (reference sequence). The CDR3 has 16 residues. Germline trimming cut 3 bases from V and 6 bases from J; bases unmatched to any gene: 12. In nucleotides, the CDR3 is TGTGCCAGCAGTTTTGTCCATTCGGGACAGGGCTCCGAGCAGTACTTC. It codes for CASSFVHSGQGSEQYF.

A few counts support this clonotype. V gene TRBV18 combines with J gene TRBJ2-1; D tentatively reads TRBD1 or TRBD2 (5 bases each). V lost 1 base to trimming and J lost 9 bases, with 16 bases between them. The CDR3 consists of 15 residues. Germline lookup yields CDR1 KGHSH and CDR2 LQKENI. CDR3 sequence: CASSPLARGVFEQFF. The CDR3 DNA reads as TGTGCCAGCTCACCACTGGCAAGAGGGGTTTTTGAGCAGTTCTTC.

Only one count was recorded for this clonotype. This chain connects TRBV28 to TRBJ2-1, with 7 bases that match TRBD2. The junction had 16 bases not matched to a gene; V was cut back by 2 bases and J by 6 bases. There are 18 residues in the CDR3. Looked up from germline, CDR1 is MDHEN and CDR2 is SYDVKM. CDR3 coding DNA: TGTGCCAGCAGTTTAGGGGCTAGCGGTCCTACTATAGTCAATGAGCAGTTCTTC. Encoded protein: CASSLGASGPTIVNEQFF. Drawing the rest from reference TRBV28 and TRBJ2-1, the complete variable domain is DVKVTQSSRYLVKRTGEKVFLECVQDMDHENMFWYRQDPGLGLRLIYFSYDVKMKEKGDIPEGYSVSREKKERFSLILESASTNQTSMYLCASSLGASGPTIVNEQFFGPGTRLTVL.

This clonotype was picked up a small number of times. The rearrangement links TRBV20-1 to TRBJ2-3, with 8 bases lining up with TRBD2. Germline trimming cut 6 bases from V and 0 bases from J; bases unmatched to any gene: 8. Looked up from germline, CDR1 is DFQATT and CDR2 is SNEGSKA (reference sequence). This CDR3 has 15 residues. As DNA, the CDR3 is TGCAGTGCCCCCCAACTAGCGGTTAGCACAGATACGCAGTATTTT. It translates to CSAPQLAVSTDTQYF.

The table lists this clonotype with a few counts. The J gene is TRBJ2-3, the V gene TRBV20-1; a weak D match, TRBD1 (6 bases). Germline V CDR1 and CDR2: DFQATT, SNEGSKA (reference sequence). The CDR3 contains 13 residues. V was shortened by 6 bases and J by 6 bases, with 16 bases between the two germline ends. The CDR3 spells CSAPTSTGDTQYF. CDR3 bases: TGCAGTGCACCTACTTCAACAGGGGATACGCAGTATTTT.

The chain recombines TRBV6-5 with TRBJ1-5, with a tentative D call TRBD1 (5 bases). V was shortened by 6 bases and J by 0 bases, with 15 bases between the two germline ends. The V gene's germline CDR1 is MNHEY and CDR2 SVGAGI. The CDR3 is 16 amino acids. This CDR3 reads CASSPEGSYSNQPQHF. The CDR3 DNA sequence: TGTGCCAGCAGCCCTGAGGGGAGTTATAGCAATCAGCCCCAGCATTTT.

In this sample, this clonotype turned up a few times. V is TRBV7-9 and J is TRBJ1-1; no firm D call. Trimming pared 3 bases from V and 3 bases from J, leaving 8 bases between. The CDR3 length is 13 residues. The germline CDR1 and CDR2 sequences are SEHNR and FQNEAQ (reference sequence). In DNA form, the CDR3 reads TGTGCCAGCAGCTTGGACGGTGACACTGAAGCTTTCTTT. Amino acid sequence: CASSLDGDTEAFF. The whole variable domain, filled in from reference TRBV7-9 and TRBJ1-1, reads DTGVSQNPRHKITKRGQNVTFRCDPISEHNRLYWYRQTLGQGPEFLTYFQNEAQLEKSRLLSDRFSAERPKGSFSTLEIQRTEQGDSAMYLCASSLDGDTEAFFGQGTRLTVV.

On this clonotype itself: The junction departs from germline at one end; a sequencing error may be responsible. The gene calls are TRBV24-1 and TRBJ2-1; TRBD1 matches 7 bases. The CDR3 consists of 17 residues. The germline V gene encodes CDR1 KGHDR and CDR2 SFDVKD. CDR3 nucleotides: TGTACCACCAGTGATTTTCGACACAGGGGTCCCTTCAATGAGCAGTTCTTC. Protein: CTTSDFRHRGPFNEQFF.

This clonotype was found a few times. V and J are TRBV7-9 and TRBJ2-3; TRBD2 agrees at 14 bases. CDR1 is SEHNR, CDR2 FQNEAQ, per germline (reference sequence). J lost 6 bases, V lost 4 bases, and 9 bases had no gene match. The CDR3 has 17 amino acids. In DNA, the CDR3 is TGTGCCAGCAGCTCCACGACTAGCGGGAGGGCGGCGGATACGCAGTATTTT. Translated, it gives CASSSTTSGRAADTQYF.

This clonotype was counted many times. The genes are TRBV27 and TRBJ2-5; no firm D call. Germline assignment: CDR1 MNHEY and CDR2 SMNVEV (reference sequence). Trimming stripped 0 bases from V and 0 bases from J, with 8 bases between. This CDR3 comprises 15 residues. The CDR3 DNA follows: TGTGCCAGCAGTTTATCCCCGCACAACCAAGAGACCCAGTACTTC. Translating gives CASSLSPHNQETQYF.

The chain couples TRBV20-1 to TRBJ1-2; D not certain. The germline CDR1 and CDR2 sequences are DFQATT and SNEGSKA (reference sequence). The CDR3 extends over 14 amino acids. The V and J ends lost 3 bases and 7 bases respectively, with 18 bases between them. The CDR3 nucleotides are TGCAGTGCTAGTAGCCGAGAAAGTTTGGTTGGCTACACCTTC. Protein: CSASSRESLVGYTF.

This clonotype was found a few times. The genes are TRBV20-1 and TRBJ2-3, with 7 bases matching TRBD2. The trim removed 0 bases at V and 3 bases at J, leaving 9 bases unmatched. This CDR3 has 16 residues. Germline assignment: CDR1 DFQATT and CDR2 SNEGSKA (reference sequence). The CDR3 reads CSAREPRGRVTDTQYF. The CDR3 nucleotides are TGCAGTGCTAGAGAGCCGCGTGGGAGGGTTACAGATACGCAGTATTTT.

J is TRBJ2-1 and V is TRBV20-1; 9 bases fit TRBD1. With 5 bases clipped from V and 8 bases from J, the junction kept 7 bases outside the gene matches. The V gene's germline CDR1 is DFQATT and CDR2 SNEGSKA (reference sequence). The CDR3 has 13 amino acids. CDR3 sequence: CSAFRDRDDEQFF. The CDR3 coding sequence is TGCAGTGCTTTCCGGGACAGGGACGATGAGCAGTTCTTC.

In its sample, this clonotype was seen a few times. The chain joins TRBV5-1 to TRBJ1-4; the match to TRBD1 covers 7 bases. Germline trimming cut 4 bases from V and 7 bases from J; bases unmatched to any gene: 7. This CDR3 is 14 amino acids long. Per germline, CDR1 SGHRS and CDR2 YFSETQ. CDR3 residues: CASSLGTVIEKLFF. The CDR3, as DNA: TGCGCCAGCAGCCTGGGGACAGTCATTGAAAAACTGTTTTTT.